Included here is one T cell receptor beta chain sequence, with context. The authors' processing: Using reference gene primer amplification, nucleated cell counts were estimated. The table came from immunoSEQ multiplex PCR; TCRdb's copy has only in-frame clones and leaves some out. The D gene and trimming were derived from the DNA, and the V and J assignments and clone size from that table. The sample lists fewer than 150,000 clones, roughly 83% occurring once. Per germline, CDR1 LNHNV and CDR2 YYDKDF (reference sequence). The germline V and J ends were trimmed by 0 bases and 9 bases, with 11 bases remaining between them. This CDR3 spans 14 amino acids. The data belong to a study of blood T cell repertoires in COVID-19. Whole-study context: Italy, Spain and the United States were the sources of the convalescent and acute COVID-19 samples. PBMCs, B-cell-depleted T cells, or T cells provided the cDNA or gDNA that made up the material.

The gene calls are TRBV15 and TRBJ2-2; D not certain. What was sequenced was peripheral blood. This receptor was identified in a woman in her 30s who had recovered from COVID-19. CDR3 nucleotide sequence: TGTGCCACCAGCAGAGATCCCCCGTTTAGGGAGCTGTTTTTT. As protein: CATSRDPPFRELFF. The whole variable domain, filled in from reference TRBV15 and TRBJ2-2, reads DAMVIQNPRYQVTQFGKPVTLSCSQTLNHNVMYWYQQKSSQAPKLLFHYYDKDFNNEADTPDNFQSRRPNTSFCFLDIRSPGLGDTAMYLCATSRDPPFRELFFGEGSRLTVL.